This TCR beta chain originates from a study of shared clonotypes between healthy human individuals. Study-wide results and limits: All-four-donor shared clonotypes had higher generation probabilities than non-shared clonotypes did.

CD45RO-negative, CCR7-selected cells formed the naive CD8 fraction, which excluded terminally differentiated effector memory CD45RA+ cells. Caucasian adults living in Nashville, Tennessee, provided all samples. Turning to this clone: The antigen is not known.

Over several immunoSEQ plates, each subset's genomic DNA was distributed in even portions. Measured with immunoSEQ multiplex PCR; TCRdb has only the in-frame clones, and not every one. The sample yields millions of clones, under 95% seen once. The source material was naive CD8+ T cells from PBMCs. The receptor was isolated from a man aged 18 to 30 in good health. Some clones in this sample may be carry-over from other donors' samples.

CDR3 sequence reads: CASSPFFGGITGANVLTF. CDR3 DNA sequence: TGTGCCAGCAGCCCCTTTTTCGGGGGGATAACTGGGGCCAACGTCCTGACTTTC. The chain is built from TRBV27 and TRBJ2-6; TRBD2 agrees at 7 bases. The CDR3 has 18 amino acids. Germline CDR1 is MNHEY and CDR2 is SMNVEV (reference sequence). With 6 bases clipped from V and 2 bases from J, the junction kept 13 bases outside the gene matches. The full variable domain, rest sourced from reference TRBV27 and TRBJ2-6, is EAQVTQNPRYLITVTGKKLTVTCSQNMNHEYMSWYRQDPGLGLRQIYYSMNVEVTDKGDVPEGYKVSRKEKRNFPLILESPSPNQTSLYFCASSPFFGGITGANVLTFGAGSRLTVL.